This TCR beta chain stems from a study of blood T cell repertoires in COVID-19. Turning to the study itself: Sites in the United States, Italy and Spain provided acute and convalescent COVID-19 samples. T cells, B-cell-depleted T cells, or PBMCs supplied cDNA or gDNA.

The CDR3 totals 12 residues. Germline CDR1 reads MNHEY; CDR2 reads SVGEGT. V was clipped by 5 bases and J by 11 bases, with 15 bases between them. Original methodology: Estimation of nucleated cell counts was performed using reference gene primer amplification. Libraries were prepared by immunoSEQ multiplex PCR; TCRdb keeps only in-frame clonotypes and omits some of them. V, J and clone size reflect that table, while D and trimming were determined from the DNA. The profile shows around 180,000 clones, approximately 90% of them singletons. The sequence derives from a human donor in a cohort sampled during active COVID-19. The V call is TRBV6-2 or TRBV6-3, the J call TRBJ1-1, with D tentatively TRBD1 (5 bases). Sample: peripheral blood. The CDR3 region is CASSTTGFAAFF. For the CDR3, the DNA is TGTGCCAGCAGTACAACAGGATTCGCCGCTTTCTTT.